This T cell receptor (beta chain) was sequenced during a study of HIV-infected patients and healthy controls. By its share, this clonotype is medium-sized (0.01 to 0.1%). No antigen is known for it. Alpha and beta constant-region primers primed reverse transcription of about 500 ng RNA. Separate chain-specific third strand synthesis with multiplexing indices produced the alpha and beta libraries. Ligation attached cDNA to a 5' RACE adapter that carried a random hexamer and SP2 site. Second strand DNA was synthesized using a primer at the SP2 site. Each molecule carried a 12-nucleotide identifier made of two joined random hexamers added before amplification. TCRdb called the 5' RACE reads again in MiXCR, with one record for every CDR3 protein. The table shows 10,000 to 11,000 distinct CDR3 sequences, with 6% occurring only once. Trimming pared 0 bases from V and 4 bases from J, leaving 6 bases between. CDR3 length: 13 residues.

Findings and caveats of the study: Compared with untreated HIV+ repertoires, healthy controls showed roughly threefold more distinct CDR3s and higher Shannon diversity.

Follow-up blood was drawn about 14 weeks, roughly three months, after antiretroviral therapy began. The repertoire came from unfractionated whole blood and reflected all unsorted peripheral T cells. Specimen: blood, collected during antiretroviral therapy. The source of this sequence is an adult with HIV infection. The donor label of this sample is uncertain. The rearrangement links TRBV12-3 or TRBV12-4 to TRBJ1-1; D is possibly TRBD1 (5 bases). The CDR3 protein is CASSLAGVTEAFF. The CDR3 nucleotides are TGTGCCAGCAGTTTAGCGGGGGTCACTGAAGCTTTCTTT.